This T cell receptor (beta chain) was obtained from a study of PD-L1 blockade in urothelial cancer. Study as a whole: About 85% of the 29 patients were males with bladder-origin urothelial cancer. After treatment start, blood was analyzed at 3 weeks (second dose) and at 6 weeks.

Germline assignment: CDR1 SGHKS and CDR2 YYEKEE (reference sequence). The CDR3 has 16 amino acids. V lost 0 bases to trimming and J lost 1 base, with 13 bases between them. Time point noted: pretreatment peripheral blood. Data came from immunoSEQ multiplex PCR; TCRdb stores just in-frame clones and leaves some out. The sample shows 70,000 to 80,000 clones, around four fifths of them seen only once. Overall study findings and caveats: Enhanced expansion of tumor-associated blood clones at 3 weeks characterized durable-benefit patients.

This clone showed up just a few times. Its antigen is unknown. This material consisted of PBMCs, taken around atezolizumab (anti-PD-L1) treatment. The chain has TRBV5-5 and TRBJ1-1, with D uncertain. This clonotype originated in a middle-aged man with urothelial cancer. As DNA, the CDR3 is TGTGCCAGCAGCTTGGCCGACGCTGGCGGGAACACTGAAGCTTTCTTT. Translating it yields CASSLADAGGNTEAFF.